This T cell receptor (beta chain) was captured in a study of tumor and adjacent non-tumor tissue in lung cancer (dated by TCRdb to the late 2010s). Context from the whole study: By cancer type, the cohort comprised eleven to twelve adenocarcinoma patients, 2 squamous cell carcinoma patients and 1 small cell lung cancer patient. The approximately 15 enrolled patients, of whom some 10 were men and 5 were women, were aged about 30 to 80 years and were diagnosed with TNM stage I to III disease. A total of 95 million to 150 million productive TCRbeta reads were generated by sequencing, corresponding to an average of approximately 4 million reads per sample. Using bulk TCRbeta repertoires from approximately 15 lung cancer patients, the study set lung tumor tissue side by side with matched distant non-tumor lung tissue. TCRbeta CDR3 sequencing was performed on around 30 paired specimens, with one tumor sample and one normal lung sample collected per patient.

Spanning cysteine to phenylalanine, the CDR3 consists of 18 amino acids. The entry retains the CDR3 DNA only, 54 bases that are in frame from base 1. CDR1 and CDR2, looked up from the germline V gene, are SGHAT and FQNNGV. RNA was extracted from bulk unsorted tissue and checked for quality with a NanoDrop ND-1000 and an Agilent 2100. Newly diagnosed lung cancer patients without prior chemotherapy who had been admitted for thoracic surgery in China between August and November 2014 were enrolled as donors. Patients with previous radiotherapy or chemotherapy, or with another concurrent cancer, were excluded from the study. Pieces of surgical tissue measuring about 1-2.2 cm3 were kept in RNAlater solution and stored at -80 degrees C until use. Broad study findings and their caveats: The methods do not name the sequencing platform or mention unique molecular identifiers. A significantly larger cumulative share of the repertoire was made up by the top 100 clones in normal lung than in tumor tissue. Peripheral blood was not sequenced, so blood TCRbeta repertoires in these lung cancer patients were not examined. TCR diversity was significantly higher in younger patients, and higher tumor TCR diversity was associated with shorter overall and disease-free survival. Only around 15 patients were included in the cohort, and the need for larger samples and more detailed clinical data was noted by the authors. Significantly higher TCR diversity (inverse Simpson) was observed in tumor tissue than in normal lung tissue (approximately 400 vs 170, P = 0.0075, Mann-Whitney U test).

The library relied on multiplex PCR. Sequenced using an Illumina HiSeq 2500. TCRbeta libraries were built by three rounds of nested PCR using primers (Table S4), following protocols modified from ARM-PCR. PCR products of 200-500 bp were gel-excised and purified with the QIAquick gel extraction kit before sequencing. As for the authors' bioinformatics: Trimmomatic was used to clean the reads, FLASH merged the cleaned reads into complete CDR3 sequences, and MiTCR assigned the sequences to V(D)J germline segments. Clonal diversity was computed as the inverse Simpson's index with VDJtools. Productive reads were defined as in-frame sequences without a premature stop codon. The raw public reads went through TCRdb reprocessing: fastp at Q25, MiXCR clone calling, in-frame beta chains kept. CDR3 protein duplicates are merged, each entry listing the most common genes and DNA. These V and J calls are TCRdb output, not the study's own analysis. The sample includes over 110,000 distinct CDR3 sequences, with roughly 70% observed a single time. The ten largest make up over 15% of the sample.

Concerning this clonotype: Its antigen remains undetermined. At one boundary the junction diverges from the germline segment, which might be a read error.

Sample: lung tumor tissue. The receptor was derived from a man aged 60 to 75 with small cell lung cancer. The chain uses TRBV11-2 and TRBJ2-7, with 12 central nucleotides matching TRBD2. The sequenced DNA is TGTGCCAGCAGCTTAATCTGGCTAGCGGGAGGGCCTGGGCACGATCAGTACTTC. Its translation is CASSLIWLAGGPGHDQYF.